A single TCR beta chain is shown here with its context. This entry comes from a study of cytotoxic CD8 clonotypes in ibrutinib-treated CLL. Study at large: Among the samples, the mean was about 260,000 productive templates and 85,000 to 100,000 productive rearrangements.

The CDR3 contains 16 residues. Trimming cost V 8 bases and J 2 bases; bases outside gene matches: 13. From germline, CDR1 is SGHDT and CDR2 YYEEEE. The table came from immunoSEQ multiplex PCR; TCRdb's copy has only in-frame clones and leaves some out. This sample has roughly 160,000 clones, with about four fifths found just once. The genes are TRBV5-6 and TRBJ2-1, with 7 positions matching TRBD2. The sequencing used PBMCs, collected after 12 months of ibrutinib treatment. The receptor was isolated from a human donor with chronic lymphocytic leukemia. Here the CDR3 reads CASRLNPSGAYNEQFF. CDR3 bases: TGTGCCAGTAGGCTAAATCCAAGCGGGGCCTACAATGAGCAGTTCTTC.